This T cell receptor beta chain is drawn from a study of cytomegalovirus exposure and HLA in healthy donors. Comments on this clone: Antigen: not known.

The PCR was carried out with 60 Vbeta primers and 13 Jbeta primers. Measured with immunoSEQ multiplex PCR; TCRdb has only the in-frame clones, and not every one. The sample records approximately 110,000 clones, roughly 15% being singletons. Looked up from germline, CDR1 is SEHNR and CDR2 is FQNEAQ (reference sequence). CDR3 length: 17 residues. J gave up 7 bases and V 5 bases, and 15 bases lay outside the gene matches. Study outcomes and limitations: TCR association rates varied by HLA locus in a later analysis, with DRB1 highest and HLA-C lowest.

The chain uses TRBV7-9 and TRBJ2-5; 11 bases map to TRBD1. This TCR was sampled from a female donor in good health and CMV-seronegative. Sequencing was done on a sample of PBMCs. CDR3: CASSRSRDRGSKATQYF. The CDR3 DNA reads as TGTGCCAGCAGCCGGAGCCGGGACAGGGGGTCGAAGGCGACCCAGTACTTC.